This T cell receptor beta chain stems from a study of blood T cell repertoires in COVID-19. Turning to the study itself: Material from acute and convalescent COVID-19 was sourced from the United States, Italy and Spain. In each case, the material was cDNA or gDNA derived from T cells, B-cell-depleted T cells, or PBMCs.

TCRdb's table, derived via immunoSEQ multiplex PCR, lists solely in-frame clones and lacks some. The repertoire includes approximately 150,000 clones, approximately 84% of them detected once, and roughly 3.4% sits in the top ten. This clone was seen many times. Sequencing was carried out using PBMCs or T cells enriched from blood (not recorded which). The receptor comes from a woman in her forties or fifties with acute COVID-19.

The CDR3 spells CASSEKGGWAVNEQFF. The CDR3 DNA reads as TGTGCCAGCAGTGAAAAGGGCGGGTGGGCAGTGAATGAGCAGTTCTTC. V and J are TRBV6-1 and TRBJ2-1; weak D call: TRBD2 (5 bases). Trimming shortened V by 2 bases and J by 7 bases, and 18 bases separated the two germline ends. Germline V gene lookup returns CDR1 MNHNS and CDR2 SASEGT. The CDR3 runs to 16 residues.